This TCR beta chain was recovered during a study of T-cell memory formation after mild COVID-19 (dated by TCRdb to about 2021). Broadly, across the study: TCR sequence clusters from the two donors were largely donor specific. T-cell clones expanding and contracting after mild COVID-19 in two donors were tracked by longitudinal TCRalpha and TCRbeta repertoire sequencing. Two young, previously healthy adult volunteers, one female and one male, were included in the cohort.

On the study overall, not on this receptor specifically: Balanced CD4/CD8 phenotypes were observed for clones contracting from day 15 to 85, whereas a bias towards CD4+ was observed for a second wave of clones expanding from day 15 to 37. SARS-CoV-2 specificity was not confirmed for the second-wave clones peaking on day 37. Some responding clones were found in pre-infection memory, which suggests that pre-existing cross-reactive memory T cells took part in the SARS-CoV-2 response. Contracting CD4+ clones appeared mostly in the CM and EM memory subsets, whereas CD8+ clones were enriched in EMRA. Only two mild cases were covered by the study, and larger cohorts that include severe cases with pre-infection samples were considered necessary.

To note about this clonotype: Its antigen remains unidentified. Base qualities were left out, and no much larger clone turns up one base away.

Sequencing was carried out with an Illumina NovaSeq 6000. cDNA libraries for TCRalpha and TCRbeta were prepared by 5'RACE using constant-segment primers, with sample barcodes and unique molecular identifiers added. Trizol reagent was used to extract RNA from every sample. Libraries were amplified in two PCR steps, with a second sample barcode and Illumina TruSeq adapters added in the second step. Sequencing of the libraries was done on an Illumina NovaSeq, producing 2 x 150 bp paired-end reads. The authors' analysis ran thus. With migec v1.2.7, reads were demultiplexed and then collapsed into UMI-guided consensus sequences. Using mixcr v2.1.11, UMI consensuses were aligned to TRA and TRB V and J templates and then assembled into clonotypes. A clonotype was counted as expanded or contracted only when both edgeR and NoisET called the clonotype significant, with the noise models trained on biological replicates. For edgeR calls, the cutoffs were a false discovery rate-adjusted p below 0.01 and a log2 fold-change threshold of 1. As an exploratory analysis of dynamics, PCA with hierarchical clustering was applied to max-normalized trajectories of the 1000 most abundant clonotypes. Separately sequenced CD4+ and CD8+ repertoires were used to assign the CD4 or CD8 phenotype of responding clones. Clones were called with MiXCR by TCRdb after fastp trimmed the public reads at Q25, and only in-frame beta chains were retained. Under each unique CDR3 protein, matching rows form one entry showing the most common genes and DNA. The V and J calls follow TCRdb's processing rather than the paper's. Here the sample has 350,000 to 500,000 distinct CDR3 sequences; less than 25% occur a single time. Approximately 14% of the sample belongs to the ten largest clones.

Ficoll-Paque density gradient centrifugation was used to isolate PBMCs. The sequencing sample was made of PBMCs or a T cell subset sorted from them (not recorded which). This sequence originates from an adult woman who had mild COVID-19 (a few samples of this study predate the infection). The sample titles of this study are shuffled in the database, so cell type and time point are left out; the donor was told from shared clones.

CDR3 protein: CAISEPGEETQYF. The sequenced DNA: TGTGCCATCAGTGAACCAGGAGAAGAGACCCAGTACTTC. This chain joins TRBV10-3 to TRBJ2-5; no D gene can be assigned with confidence. Trimming at the junction amounts to 3 bases on V and 3 bases on J, and the germline ends lie 8 bases apart. Including the terminal cysteine and phenylalanine, the CDR3 comprises 13 residues. The DNA shown is the 39-base CDR3, in frame from base 1. Taken from the germline V gene, the CDR1 and CDR2 loops are ENHRY and SYGVKD.